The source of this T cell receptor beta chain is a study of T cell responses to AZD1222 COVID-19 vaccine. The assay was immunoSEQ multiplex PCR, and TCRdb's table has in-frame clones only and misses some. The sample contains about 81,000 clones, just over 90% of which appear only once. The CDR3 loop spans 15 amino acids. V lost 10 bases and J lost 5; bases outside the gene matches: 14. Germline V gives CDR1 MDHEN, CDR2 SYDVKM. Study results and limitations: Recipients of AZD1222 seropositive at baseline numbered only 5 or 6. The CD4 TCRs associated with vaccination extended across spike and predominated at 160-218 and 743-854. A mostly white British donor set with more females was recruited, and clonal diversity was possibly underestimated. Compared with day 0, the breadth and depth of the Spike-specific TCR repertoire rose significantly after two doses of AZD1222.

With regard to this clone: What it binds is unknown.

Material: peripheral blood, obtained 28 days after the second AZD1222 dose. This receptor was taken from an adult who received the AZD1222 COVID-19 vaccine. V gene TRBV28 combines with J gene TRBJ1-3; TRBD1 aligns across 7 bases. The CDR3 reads CATSPRGGVRNTIYF. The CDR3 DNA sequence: TGTGCCACCTCCCCCAGAGGGGGCGTGAGAAACACCATATATTTT.